The entry below gives a single T cell receptor (beta chain) sequence along with its context. These data originate in a study of shared clonotypes between healthy human individuals. Germline V lookup: CDR1 LNHDA, CDR2 SQIVND (reference sequence). V lost 6 bases to trimming and J lost 7 bases, with 15 bases between them. The CDR3 is 14 amino acids. Produced via immunoSEQ multiplex PCR; TCRdb's table is partial and in-frame only. The sample shows 1.5 million to 2.5 million clones, about 95% of them seen only once. Cells designated naive CD8 were CD45RO-negative and were positively selected for CCR7, with terminally differentiated effector memory CD45RA+ cells excluded.

The specimen sequenced was naive CD8+ T cells sorted from blood. The TCR sequence derives from a man aged 18-30 years in good health. V usage is TRBV19 and J usage is TRBJ1-4; maybe TRBD1 (5 bases). The CDR3 bases are TGTGCCAGTAGAACGGAGGACACAGCTGAAAAACTGTTTTTT. Its protein product is CASRTEDTAEKLFF.